The clone carrying this T cell receptor (beta chain) was recorded many times. This entry is derived from a study of response to subunit inactivated influenza vaccine. TCRdb reprocessed the RT-PCR reads with MiXCR, giving one entry per CDR3 protein. Found here are more than 500,000 distinct CDR3 sequences, about 11% of them singletons; the top ten hold about 11%. This CDR3 region has 14 residues. Germline V gene sequence: CDR1 SGHDN, CDR2 FVKESK. Trimming shortened V by 0 bases and J by 1 base, and 6 bases separated the two germline ends. These records were also assigned to another study, of T cells expressing NK-cell markers. That source reports: 5'RACE template switching with UMIs generated TCR beta cDNA. HCMV seropositivity characterized seven of the eight sequenced donors, and seronegativity one. Of the CD8+ T cells in about 6 donors, roughly 1.0-7.0% belonged to dominant NKG2C+ clonotypes. The leading position in the CD3+CD56-NKG2C+ fraction of several donors also went to these clonotypes.

The rearrangement joins TRBV14 to TRBJ2-5, with unresolved D. The sequence was collected from a man aged 45-65 years who received an inactivated influenza vaccine. The material was PBMCs from blood, obtained on the day of vaccination. The CDR3 loop is CASSQDTVQETQYF. The DNA of the CDR3 is TGTGCCAGCAGCCAAGATACAGTCCAAGAGACCCAGTACTTC.